The 20 T cell receptor beta chains below come from one sample, sequenced in a study of blood T cell repertoires in COVID-19. Clones were read by immunoSEQ multiplex PCR, and TCRdb kept only the in-frame ones, dropping some. The sample has around 300,000 clones, 90% seen once. The sequencing sample was made of PBMCs or T cells enriched from blood (not recorded which). The receptors derive from a young woman with acute COVID-19.

The chain recombines TRBV5-1 with TRBJ2-2; 9 positions agree with TRBD2. The CDR3 extends over 15 amino acids. The trim removed 1 base at V and 7 bases at J, leaving 5 bases unmatched. Germline assignment: CDR1 SGHRS and CDR2 YFSETQ. The CDR3 nucleotides read TGCGCCAGCAGCTTGACTAGCGGGTTCGACGGGGAGCTGTTTTTT. Its protein product is CASSLTSGFDGELFF.

In DNA, the CDR3 is TGTGCCAGCAGTGAATCGGGGGGCGCGACTGAAGCTTTCTTT. It is translated as CASSESGGATEAFF. The chain uses TRBV6-1 and TRBJ1-1; tentative D call: TRBD1 (6 bases). The CDR3 extends over 14 amino acids. V dropped 2 bases and J dropped 5 bases, with 12 bases sitting between them. Germline CDR1 reads MNHNS; CDR2 reads SASEGT.

The genes are TRBV12-5 and TRBJ1-5; 10 nucleotides line up with TRBD1. Losses at the gene ends were 2 bases for V and 0 bases for J; bases not matched to a gene: 19. The CDR3 contains 22 residues. CDR1 is LGHNT and CDR2 is FRNRAP in the germline V gene. Written as DNA, the CDR3 is TGTGCTAGTGGTTTGCCCGCAGCCAGGGACAGGGGAAGAGGGTATAGCAATCAGCCCCAGCATTTT. This encodes CASGLPAARDRGRGYSNQPQHF.

CDR3 sequence (DNA): TGTGCCAGCAGCGTAGTGCGGGAGGGCCGACAGTTCTTC. Translating it yields CASSVVREGRQFF. The chain combines TRBV9 with TRBJ2-1, with TRBD2 identical over 9 bases. The germline V gene encodes CDR1 SGDLS and CDR2 YYNGEE. After removal of 0 bases from V and 13 bases from J, the junction contained 5 bases not matched to a gene. The CDR3 loop spans 13 amino acids. The whole variable domain, filled in from reference TRBV9 and TRBJ2-1, reads DSGVTQTPKHLITATGQRVTLRCSPRSGDLSVYWYQQSLDQGLQFLIQYYNGEERAKGNILERFSAQQFPDLHSELNLSSLELGDSALYFCASSVVREGRQFFGPGTRLTVL.

V is TRBV6-5 and J is TRBJ1-1; maybe TRBD1 (5 bases). Germline V gene lookup returns CDR1 MNHEY and CDR2 SVGAGI. The CDR3 extends over 15 amino acids. The ends were cut back, 6 bases at V and 0 bases at J, with 14 bases in the middle. Written as DNA, the CDR3 is TGTGCCAGCAGCCCGATCGGGGGTTTGAACACTGAAGCTTTCTTT. The encoded protein is CASSPIGGLNTEAFF.

The V and J genes are TRBV27 and TRBJ1-4; D is possibly TRBD1 (5 bases). CDR3 length equals 12 residues. The ends were cut back, 5 bases at V and 11 bases at J, with 12 bases in the middle. In germline, CDR1 is MNHEY, CDR2 SMNVEV (reference sequence). This CDR3 is CASSRLQGKLFF. The CDR3 DNA follows: TGTGCCAGCAGTCGACTCCAGGGTAAACTGTTTTTT.

The chain recombines TRBV2 with TRBJ1-5; D is unclear. The germline V gene has CDR1 SNHLY and CDR2 FYNNEI. With 5 bases removed from V and 4 bases from J, the gap between germline ends came to 9 bases. The CDR3 extends over 13 amino acids. The DNA of the CDR3 is TGTGCCAGCAGTTTCGCCGGGAATCAGCCCCAGCATTTT. Protein product: CASSFAGNQPQHF.

The genes are TRBV11-2 and TRBJ2-4; 12 bases line up with TRBD2. The CDR3 has 16 amino acids. The germline CDR1 and CDR2 sequences are SGHAT and FQNNGV. Trimming removed 5 bases from V and 3 bases from J; junction bases left unmatched: 5. CDR3 DNA: TGTGCCAGCAGCCGACTAGCGGGAGAGGTCAAAAACATTCAGTACTTC. It encodes CASSRLAGEVKNIQYF.

The chain links TRBV7-3 to TRBJ2-1; 7 bases agree with TRBD2. This CDR3 has 15 residues. The germline gives CDR1 SGHTA, CDR2 FQGTGA. The trim removed 1 base at V and 8 bases at J, leaving 8 bases unmatched. The CDR3 DNA follows: TGTGCCAGCAGCTTAAGTCGCGGGAGATTTGATGAGCAGTTCTTC. This sequence encodes CASSLSRGRFDEQFF. Combining the CDR3 with reference TRBV7-3 and TRBJ2-1 gives the whole variable domain GAGVSQTPSNKVTEKGKYVELRCDPISGHTALYWYRQSLGQGPEFLIYFQGTGAADDSGLPNDRFFAVRPEGSVSTLKIQRTERGDSAVYLCASSLSRGRFDEQFFGPGTRLTVL.

This clone was seen more than once but under ten times. This chain uses TRBV6-5 with TRBJ2-2, with 9 bases fitting TRBD2. V trimming: 6 bases; J trimming: 1 base; junction bases outside the gene matches: 3. The CDR3 length is 15 residues. Germline V gene lookup returns CDR1 MNHEY and CDR2 SVGAGI. The CDR3: CASRVSGGNTGELFF. CDR3 bases: TGTGCCAGCAGAGTTAGCGGGGGGAACACCGGGGAGCTGTTTTTT.

Worth noting for this clone: An end of the junction does not agree with germline; a read error may underlie this. The gene calls are TRBV7-7 and TRBJ2-3; perhaps TRBD2 as D (6 bases). CDR1 SSHAT and CDR2 FNYEAQ come from the germline V gene (reference sequence). The CDR3 totals 14 residues. CDR3 sequence (DNA): TGTGCTAGCAGCCGGGACTTGCGGGGAGGTACGCAGTATTTT. Its protein product is CASSRDLRGGTQYF.

This clone came up once. This rearrangement joins TRBV27 to TRBJ1-1; a possible D gene is TRBD1 (5 bases). V was clipped by 0 bases and J by 10 bases, with 12 bases between them. The CDR3 loop spans 13 amino acids. Per germline, CDR1 MNHEY and CDR2 SMNVEV (reference sequence). Here the CDR3 reads CASSLSARVLAFF. The CDR3, as DNA: TGTGCCAGCAGTTTATCGGCCAGGGTTCTAGCTTTCTTT.

The chain employs TRBV10-3 and TRBJ1-4; D gene unclear. Germline V gives CDR1 ENHRY, CDR2 SYGVKD. CDR3 length equals 15 residues. Trimming pared 0 bases from V and 4 bases from J, leaving 9 bases between. CDR3 loop: CAISESMRNNEKLFF. The CDR3 DNA is TGTGCCATCAGTGAGTCGATGAGGAATAATGAAAAACTGTTTTTT.

The CDR3 loop is CASSLAIRTLTDTQYF. CDR3 sequence (DNA): TGTGCCAGCAGCTTGGCGATCCGGACTCTCACAGATACGCAGTATTTT. The gene calls are TRBV11-2 and TRBJ2-3; D perhaps matches TRBD2 (5 bases). Trimming took 3 bases from V and 2 from J, leaving 15 bases between them. This CDR3 has 16 residues. The germline V gene has CDR1 SGHAT and CDR2 FQNNGV.

Concerning this clone: The identical CDR3 is also encoded by other nucleotide sequences in the sample. The chain joins TRBV27 to TRBJ2-3; 9 positions agree with TRBD2. The CDR3 is made up of 17 amino acids. The V segment lost 2 bases and the J segment 0 bases; nucleotides outside the gene matches: 6. Germline lookup yields CDR1 MNHEY and CDR2 SMNVEV (reference sequence). CDR3 DNA: TGTGCCAGCAGTTTAAGATCTAGCGGGACTAGCACAGATACGCAGTATTTT. Its translation is CASSLRSSGTSTDTQYF.

V gene TRBV27 combines with J gene TRBJ1-2; no clear D. Germline lookup yields CDR1 MNHEY and CDR2 SMNVEV (reference sequence). This CDR3 has 16 residues. Trimming cost V 5 bases and J 5 bases, with 21 bases left between them. CDR3 DNA sequence: TGTGCCAGCAGTAGAACTCATCCAGTGGTCGGGTATGGCTACACCTTC. Amino acids: CASSRTHPVVGYGYTF.

V usage is TRBV5-4 and J usage is TRBJ1-4, with D unclear. Germline assignment: CDR1 SGHNT and CDR2 YYREEE (reference sequence). This CDR3 comprises 14 residues. V was clipped by 1 base and J by 2 bases, with 6 bases between them. CDR3 sequence reads: CASSLRETNEKLFF. In DNA, the CDR3 is TGTGCCAGCAGCTTGAGGGAGACTAATGAAAAACTGTTTTTT.

The chain is built from TRBV5-1 and TRBJ1-3, with no clear D. The V gene lost 1 base and the J gene lost 3 bases, with 8 bases spanning the gap. The germline V gene encodes CDR1 SGHRS and CDR2 YFSETQ. The CDR3 consists of 14 residues. The CDR3 is CASSLSGNGNTIYF. CDR3 nucleotide sequence: TGCGCCAGCAGCTTGTCGGGGAATGGAAACACCATATATTTT.

V gene TRBV11-3 combines with J gene TRBJ2-7, with 9 bases fitting TRBD2. The V gene end was trimmed by 4 bases and the J gene end by 4 bases; junction bases not matched to a gene: 11. The CDR3 spans 16 residues. Per the germline V gene, CDR1 is SGHNT and CDR2 is YENEEA. The CDR3 nucleotides are TGTGCCAGCAGCTCGGGGGGGACTAGCACTGTTTACGAGCAGTACTTC. This encodes CASSSGGTSTVYEQYF.

This sequence joins TRBV19 and TRBJ2-7; 8 nucleotides align to TRBD1. The CDR3 runs to 15 residues. The germline gives CDR1 LNHDA, CDR2 SQIVND (reference sequence). After removal of 3 bases from V and 1 base from J, the junction contained 5 bases not matched to a gene. In DNA form, the CDR3 reads TGTGCCAGTAGTATGTCGACAGGGGTTTCCTACGAGCAGTACTTC. Translation gives CASSMSTGVSYEQYF.